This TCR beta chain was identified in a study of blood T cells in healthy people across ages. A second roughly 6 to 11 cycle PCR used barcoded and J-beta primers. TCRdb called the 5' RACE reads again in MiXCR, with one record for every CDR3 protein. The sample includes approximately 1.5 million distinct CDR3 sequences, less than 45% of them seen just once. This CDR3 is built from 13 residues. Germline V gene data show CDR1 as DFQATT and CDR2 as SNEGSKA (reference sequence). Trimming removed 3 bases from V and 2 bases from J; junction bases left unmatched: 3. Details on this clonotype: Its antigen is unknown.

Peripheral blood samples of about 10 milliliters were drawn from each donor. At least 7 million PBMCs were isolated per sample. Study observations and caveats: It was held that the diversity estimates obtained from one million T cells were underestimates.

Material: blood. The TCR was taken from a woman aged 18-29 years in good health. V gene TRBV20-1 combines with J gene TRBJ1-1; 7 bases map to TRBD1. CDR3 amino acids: CSASHRGNTEAFF. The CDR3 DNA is TGCAGTGCTAGCCACAGGGGTAACACTGAAGCTTTCTTT.